The text below deals with one TCR beta chain. The antigen it binds to is not known. The record has no base qualities; no much larger clone is one base away. The data were obtained in a study of shared clonotypes between healthy human individuals (dated by TCRdb to 2020 to 2021). Study-level background: A couple of women and a few men aged 18 to 49 years were included in the cohort. For each donor, three plates each were used for CD4 naive and CD4 memory, two plates were used for CD8 naive, and one plate was used for CD8 memory. The study deeply sequenced blood TCR repertoires of five healthy adults to estimate repertoire size and the extent of clonotype sharing between individuals. Different laboratories and diverse techniques were used to prepare libraries and sequence TCR repertoires, to increase sequencing depth and limit assay-specific biases. Each donor's leukapheresis produced roughly between roughly 0.85 and 9 billion PBMCs.

Using the deep immunoSEQ assay, multiplex PCR amplified TCR CDR3 regions from genomic DNA. For each cell subset, the extracted genomic DNA was distributed evenly across all wells of several immunoSEQ 96-well plates, and each plate served as one replicate. For sorted subsets, around 200 ng genomic DNA, equal to about 30,000 T cell genomes, was loaded into each replicate PCR. Purified libraries were quantified with a Qubit 3.0 fluorometer, sized on a Bioanalyzer 2100, and re-quantified with the KAPA Library Quantification kit. Every immunoSEQ 96-well plate was sequenced on a dedicated single-read 150-cycle Illumina NextSeq 550 flow cell. In the original analysis: Because only junctional sequences without quality scores were contained in the immunoSEQ output, filtering matching that applied to full-length reads could not be performed. To assign V/J genes and CDR3, sequences were annotated using PyIR, a Python wrapper for IgBLAST v1.9, with IMGT germline references. Reads were removed for weak V/J assignments (E-value above 1e-6), missing CDR3, stop codons, out-of-frame junctions, or ambiguous translated residues. V3J clonotypes were defined as sequences sharing an identical inferred V gene, J gene, and CDR3 amino acid sequence. To compute the percentage overlap between repertoires, the number of shared unique clonotypes was divided by the size of the smaller repertoire. Richness of each repertoire was evaluated using RTK rarefaction, the Chao1 estimator, and Recon v2.1 estimates of unobserved clonotypes. Generation probabilities for all TCRbeta clonotypes obtained by the gDNA method from a few donors were computed using OLGA. In TCRdb, the immuneACCESS table is reduced to in-frame sequences with V and J assigned. These tables do not hold every clone; where another copy was compared, an unresolved V gene accounts for under half, and the others remain unexplained. For V, J and clone size, that table is used; D and trimming come from the DNA. Present in this sample are 2 million to 3 million clones, 93% of which were seen just once. The ten largest clones represent around 0.37% of the sample.

The CDR1 and CDR2 encoded by the germline V gene are MDHEN and SYDVKM. V is clipped by 3 bases and J by 2 bases, and the sequence between their germline boundaries is 8 bases long. Including the terminal cysteine and phenylalanine, the CDR3 comprises 13 residues. The DNA shown is the 39-base CDR3, in frame from base 1. Overall study results and their limits: Sampling was limited to blood, and TCR repertoires in tissue likely differ from TCR repertoires in blood. When a handful of donors were compared, the shared fraction of clonotypes was roughly 4.8% for naive CD4, about 4% for naive CD8, about 2.4% for memory CD4, and 0.35% to 0.4% for memory CD8. Even with the large sequencing depth, rarefaction of the sorted-subset datasets indicated that sequencing was incomplete. Naive subsets generally had larger estimated clonotype richness than memory subsets did. Pairwise subsampling indicated that sequencing depth was expected to affect the degree of clonotype sharing among donors. The genetic and exposure-history diversity represented was limited by the small number of donors. Compared with non-shared clonotypes, clonotypes shared by all four sorted-subset donors had higher generation probabilities.

The donors were healthy, HIV-negative adults with no recently reported acute infections or vaccinations. Every donor was a Caucasian adult residing in Nashville, Tennessee, USA. CD4+ T cells were enriched through magnetic negative selection, after which naive cells were positively selected on CD45RA and the remaining negative fraction served as the memory subset. Blood was collected by leukapheresis, and PBMCs were isolated by Ficoll-Histopaque density gradient centrifugation and then cryopreserved in liquid nitrogen vapor phase. Analytical flow cytometry was used to check the purity and quantity of every magnetically sorted T cell population. From each sorted fraction, genomic DNA was isolated and quantified by UV absorbance on a Nanodrop 2000c.

The chain joins TRBV28 to TRBJ2-7, with the identity of the D gene unclear. Sequencing used naive CD4+ T cells from PBMCs. This specimen's cell subset or site label, per the study, means: CD45RA+ positively selected. The TCR comes from a man younger than 30 in good health. Some clones in this sample may be carry-over from other donors' samples. At the DNA level, the sequence is TGTGCCAGCAGTTTTGAATTGCCCTACGAGCAGTACTTC. Protein translation: CASSFELPYEQYF.